The source of this T cell receptor (beta chain) is a study of CD8 T cells in Susac syndrome. Study overall: When blood was drawn, the patients with Susac syndrome were therapy-naive, on corticosteroids, or on intravenous immunoglobulin alone.

A quantity of about 0.5 to 1 ug RNA underwent reverse transcription using random hexamers. From the immunoSEQ multiplex PCR reads, TCRdb called clonotypes with MiXCR, one entry per CDR3 protein. The sample has some 240,000 distinct CDR3 sequences, 90% to 96% seen once. Input material: CD4+ T cells from PBMCs. This receptor was taken from a human donor with Susac syndrome.

The CDR3 bases are TGTGCCACCAGTGATTTACGCGGGGCACAAGAGACCCAGTACTTC. Translation: CATSDLRGAQETQYF. J is TRBJ2-5 and V is TRBV24-1; tentatively, D is TRBD2 (6 bases). CDR1 KGHDR and CDR2 SFDVKD come from the germline V gene. The CDR3 extends over 15 amino acids. The V and J ends lost 1 base and 2 bases respectively, with 10 bases between them.